The sequence of this TCR beta chain was determined in a study of OX40 agonist ivuxolimab in advanced cancers. Autoimmune disease history or systemic immunosuppression led to patient exclusion. Trimming left V 4 bases short and J 4 bases short, with 16 bases between. The CDR3 extends over 15 amino acids. Germline loops: CDR1 SGHDT, CDR2 YYEEEE. Sequencing used immunoSEQ multiplex PCR; TCRdb keeps in-frame clones, though not all of them. The sample has over 35,000 clones, roughly 89% seen once. This clonotype originated in an adult with an advanced solid tumor such as melanoma, head and neck, liver or kidney cancer. J is TRBJ2-3 and V is TRBV5-6, with D tentatively TRBD1 or TRBD2 (5 bases each). The sequencing here drew on CD4+ or CD8+ T cells sorted from blood, taken in a trial of the OX40 agonist ivuxolimab. In DNA form, the CDR3 reads TGTGCCAGCAGCCCAGGACTCCGAGGGGCAGATACGCAGTATTTT. Translating it yields CASSPGLRGADTQYF.